Following are 16 T cell receptor beta chains from one sample sequenced in a study of blood T cell repertoires in COVID-19. Profiled with immunoSEQ multiplex PCR; TCRdb holds only in-frame clones, not every one. The sample consists of about 160,000 clones, about four fifths of them appearing once. Sequencing used PBMCs or T cells enriched from blood (not recorded which). These receptors originate from a woman aged 55-75 years who had recovered from COVID-19.

The chain employs TRBV10-3 and TRBJ2-7, with 9 bases that match TRBD1. Germline assignment: CDR1 ENHRY and CDR2 SYGVKD. The CDR3 has 14 residues. V lost 7 bases and J lost 3; bases outside the gene matches: 7. The CDR3 region is CAINDRDRVYEQYF. The CDR3 nucleotides are TGTGCCATCAATGACCGGGACAGGGTCTACGAGCAGTACTTC.

The V and J genes are TRBV7-8 and TRBJ1-6; 7 bases fit TRBD1. V lost 5 bases and J lost 13; bases outside the gene matches: 14. This CDR3 region has 15 residues. Germline CDR1 SGHVS, CDR2 FQNEAQ. The CDR3: CASSPRGQLVRPLHF. CDR3 coding DNA: TGTGCCAGCAGCCCGAGGGGACAGTTAGTAAGGCCCCTCCACTTT.

The gene calls are TRBV19 and TRBJ1-2; D call uncertain. The CDR3 is 12 amino acids. V gave up 3 bases and J gave up 8 bases, with 10 bases separating them. Looked up from germline, CDR1 is LNHDA and CDR2 is SQIVND (reference sequence). The CDR3, as DNA: TGTGCCAGTAGTATTCAGGAACGAGGCTACACCTTC. Translation: CASSIQERGYTF.

CDR3 nucleotide sequence: TGTGCCAGCAGCTTGAGTTTGAACACTGAAGCTTTCTTT. Translation gives CASSLSLNTEAFF. The rearrangement uses TRBV7-7 and TRBJ1-1; no firm D call. Deletions cut 3 bases from V and 0 bases from J, with 5 bases between. Germline lookup yields CDR1 SSHAT and CDR2 FNYEAQ (reference sequence). The CDR3 is 13 residues long.

The rearrangement joins TRBV9 to TRBJ2-1; 7 bases are shared with TRBD2. This CDR3 has 13 amino acids. Germline V gene lookup returns CDR1 SGDLS and CDR2 YYNGEE. V lost 4 bases, J lost 5 bases, and 3 bases stayed unmatched. The chain's CDR3 is CASSPGLDNEQFF. CDR3 nucleotides: TGTGCCAGCAGCCCAGGACTAGACAATGAGCAGTTCTTC.

The chain is built from TRBV10-1 and TRBJ2-3; weak D call: TRBD2 (5 bases). There are 14 residues in the CDR3. CDR1 is WNHNN and CDR2 is SYGVQD in the germline V gene (reference sequence). V was shortened by 1 base and J by 6 bases, with 11 bases between the two germline ends. The CDR3 region is CASSEYPDSDTQYF. In DNA form, the CDR3 reads TGCGCCAGCAGTGAGTATCCGGACTCGGATACGCAGTATTTT.

The rearrangement uses TRBV10-1 and TRBJ2-3; 7 bases are shared with TRBD2. V was pared by 2 bases and J by 1 base, with 9 bases of the junction left unmatched. This CDR3 comprises 17 residues. Germline loops: CDR1 WNHNN, CDR2 SYGVQD (reference sequence). The DNA of the CDR3 is TGCGCCAGCAGTGAGGATACCGGGGGGATCGGCACAGATACGCAGTATTTT. It encodes CASSEDTGGIGTDTQYF.

J is TRBJ1-1 and V is TRBV19, with TRBD1 as a possible D gene (6 bases). This CDR3 is built from 17 residues. The germline V gene encodes CDR1 LNHDA and CDR2 SQIVND (reference sequence). V lost 3 bases to trimming and J lost 3 bases, with 20 bases between them. CDR3 nucleotide sequence: TGTGCCAGTAGTATCGTAGGGCAGGGGTCCTACTACACTGAAGCTTTCTTT. This gives the protein CASSIVGQGSYYTEAFF.

The J gene is TRBJ1-6, the V gene TRBV6-5; TRBD1 might be the D (5 bases). V lost 2 bases, J lost 7 bases, and 12 bases lay in between. Germline V gene data show CDR1 as MNHEY and CDR2 as SVGAGI. The CDR3 has 15 amino acids. In DNA form, the CDR3 reads TGTGCCAGCAGTTACACTACTCCAGGGAATTCACCCCTCCACTTT. The encoded protein is CASSYTTPGNSPLHF.

The chain joins TRBV28 to TRBJ2-7, with D tentatively TRBD1 (6 bases). Germline-derived CDR1 and CDR2 are MDHEN and SYDVKM. The CDR3 consists of 16 residues. The ends were cut back, 3 bases at V and 2 bases at J, with 17 bases in the middle. The CDR3 coding sequence is TGTGCCAGCAGTTTCGACCCCGGACAGAGGACCTACGAGCAGTACTTC. It translates to CASSFDPGQRTYEQYF. Combining the CDR3 with reference TRBV28 and TRBJ2-7 gives the whole variable domain DVKVTQSSRYLVKRTGEKVFLECVQDMDHENMFWYRQDPGLGLRLIYFSYDVKMKEKGDIPEGYSVSREKKERFSLILESASTNQTSMYLCASSFDPGQRTYEQYFGPGTRLTVT.

The genes are TRBV18 and TRBJ2-1; D is perhaps TRBD1 (6 bases). V lost 0 bases and J lost 0, with 15 bases in between. The length of the CDR3 is 18 residues. CDR1 KGHSH and CDR2 LQKENI come from the germline V gene. CDR3 residues: CASSPPATGWISYNEQFF. The CDR3 DNA sequence: TGTGCCAGCTCACCACCCGCGACAGGATGGATCTCCTACAATGAGCAGTTCTTC.

This clone was seen more than once but under ten times. V and J are TRBV19 and TRBJ1-5; TRBD1 might be the D (5 bases). Deletions cut 0 bases from V and 0 bases from J, with 9 bases between. Germline CDR1 reads LNHDA; CDR2 reads SQIVND (reference sequence). The length of the CDR3 is 16 residues. The CDR3 bases are TGTGCCAGTAGTATAGACAACAGGTTTAGCAATCAGCCCCAGCATTTT. It codes for CASSIDNRFSNQPQHF.

This clone is a singleton in its sample. V usage is TRBV30 and J usage is TRBJ2-1; 9 bases map to TRBD2. The CDR3 runs to 15 residues. CDR1 is GTSNPN, CDR2 SVGIG, per germline (reference sequence). The J segment lost 8 bases and the V segment lost 5 bases, leaving 13 bases of the junction unmatched. The DNA of the CDR3 is TGTGCCTGGGATCCCGGGACTAGCTCCGCCCATGAGCAGTTCTTC. Its protein product is CAWDPGTSSAHEQFF. The whole variable domain, remainder taken from reference TRBV30 and TRBJ2-1, is SQTIHQWPATLVQPVGSPLSLECTVEGTSNPNLYWYRQAAGRGLQLLFYSVGIGQISSEVPQNLSASRPQDRQFILSSKKLLLSDSGFYLCAWDPGTSSAHEQFFGPGTRLTVL.

The rearrangement uses TRBV3-1 (or the pseudogene TRBV3-2) and TRBJ2-5, with TRBD2 matching over 7 bases. Trimming cost V 4 bases and J 2 bases; bases outside gene matches: 7. Germline V gene data show CDR1 as LGHDT and CDR2 as YNNKEL (reference sequence). The CDR3 is 15 amino acids. The CDR3 is CASSPAGPGQETQYF. The CDR3 DNA is TGTGCCAGCAGCCCAGCGGGGCCCGGGCAAGAGACCCAGTACTTC.

The chain has TRBV29-1 and TRBJ2-3; 7 nucleotides align to TRBD2. With V trimmed by 8 bases and J by 0 bases, 5 bases remained unmatched. Germline V lookup: CDR1 SQVTM, CDR2 ANQGSEA. This CDR3 region has 13 residues. CDR3 sequence reads: CSPPTSSTDTQYF. The DNA of the CDR3 is TGCAGCCCACCGACTAGCAGCACAGATACGCAGTATTTT.

The V and J genes are TRBV27 and TRBJ1-4; 8 bases match TRBD1. Germline lookup yields CDR1 MNHEY and CDR2 SMNVEV (reference sequence). The V gene end was trimmed by 4 bases and the J gene end by 8 bases; junction bases not matched to a gene: 12. The CDR3 consists of 16 residues. CDR3 coding DNA: TGTGCCAGCAGTTGGTCTTCCGTCAGGGGGCCAGAAAAACTGTTTTTT. Amino acid sequence: CASSWSSVRGPEKLFF.